This T cell receptor (beta chain) was captured by sequencing in a study of PD-L1 blockade in urothelial cancer. For the study at large: Researchers looked at the blood 3 weeks (second dose) and 6 weeks after treatment began. Study-wide findings and caveats: Lower than median blood TCR clonality before treatment predicted better survival.

Concerning this clone: The antigen remains undetermined.

Sequencing used immunoSEQ multiplex PCR; TCRdb keeps in-frame clones, though not all of them. The table lists 55,000 to 70,000 clones, just over 85% of them singletons. All patients carried locally advanced or metastatic urothelial carcinoma. Pretreatment sampling and on-treatment sampling together yielded between 1 and 8 samples for each patient. CDR1 is LNHDA, CDR2 SQIVND, per germline (reference sequence). The germline V and J ends were trimmed by 5 bases and 3 bases, with 11 bases remaining between them. CDR3 length: 13 residues. The receptor was derived from a man aged 45 to 65 with urothelial cancer. V gene TRBV19 combines with J gene TRBJ2-7, with D perhaps TRBD1 (6 bases). This specimen was PBMCs, taken around atezolizumab (anti-PD-L1) treatment. The CDR3 here is CASSPTGLYEQYF. Here the CDR3 DNA reads TGTGCCAGTAGTCCTACAGGGCTCTACGAGCAGTACTTC.